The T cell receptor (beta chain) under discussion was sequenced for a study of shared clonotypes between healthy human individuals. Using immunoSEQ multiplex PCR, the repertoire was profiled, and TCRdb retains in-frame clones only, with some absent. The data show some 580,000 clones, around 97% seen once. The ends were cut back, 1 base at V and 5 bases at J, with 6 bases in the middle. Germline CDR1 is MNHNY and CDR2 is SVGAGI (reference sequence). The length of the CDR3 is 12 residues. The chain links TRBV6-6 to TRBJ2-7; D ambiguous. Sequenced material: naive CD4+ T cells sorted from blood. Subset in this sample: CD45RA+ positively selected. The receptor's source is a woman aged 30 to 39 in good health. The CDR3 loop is CASSYYFHEQYF. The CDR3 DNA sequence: TGTGCCAGCAGTTACTATTTCCACGAGCAGTACTTC.